The table lists the clone carrying this T cell receptor beta chain with a few counts. The antigen is not known. The sample comes from a study of CD8 T cells in ankylosing spondylitis. Overall study results and limits: Researchers reportedly found disease-linked clones significantly enriched in matched ankylosing spondylitis synovial fluid. A number of the motif variants had already been described in reactive arthritis synovial fluid and blood. Clones linked with disease were CD8+ and fairly uncommon in the peripheral blood. A TCR beta motif of several highly homologous variants appeared characteristic of ankylosing spondylitis blood.

Researchers built TCR beta libraries using quantitative 5'-RACE with molecular barcodes. TCRdb ran MiXCR on the 5' RACE reads and lists one entry per CDR3 protein. This table has 400,000 or so distinct CDR3 sequences, roughly 26% appearing once. With 3 bases removed from V and 4 bases from J, the gap between germline ends came to 9 bases. The V gene's germline CDR1 is DFQATT and CDR2 SNEGSKA (reference sequence). The CDR3 extends over 13 amino acids. The source is a male donor with ankylosing spondylitis. The rearrangement links TRBV20-1 to TRBJ1-4, with TRBD1 as a possible D gene (5 bases). Sequenced sample: blood, either unsorted or a sorted T cell fraction (not recorded which). CDR3 in amino acids: CSASQGGNEKLFF. In nucleotides, the CDR3 is TGCAGTGCTAGTCAGGGCGGTAATGAAAAACTGTTTTTT.